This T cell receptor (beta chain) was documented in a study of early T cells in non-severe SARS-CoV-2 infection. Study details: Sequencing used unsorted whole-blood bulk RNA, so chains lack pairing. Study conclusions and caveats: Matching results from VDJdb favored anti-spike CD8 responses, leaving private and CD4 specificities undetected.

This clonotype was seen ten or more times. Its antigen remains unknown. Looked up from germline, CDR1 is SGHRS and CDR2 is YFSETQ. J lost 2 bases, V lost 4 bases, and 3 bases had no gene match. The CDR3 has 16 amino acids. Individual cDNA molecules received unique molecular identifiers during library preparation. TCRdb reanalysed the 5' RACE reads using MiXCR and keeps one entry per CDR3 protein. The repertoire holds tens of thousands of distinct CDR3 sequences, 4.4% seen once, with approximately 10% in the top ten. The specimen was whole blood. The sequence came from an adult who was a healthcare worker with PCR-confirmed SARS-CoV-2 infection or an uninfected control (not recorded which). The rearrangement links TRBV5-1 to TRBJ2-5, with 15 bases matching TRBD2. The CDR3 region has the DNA TGCGCCAGCAGCGTAGGACTAGCGGGAGGGCAAGAGACCCAGTACTTC. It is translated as CASSVGLAGGQETQYF.